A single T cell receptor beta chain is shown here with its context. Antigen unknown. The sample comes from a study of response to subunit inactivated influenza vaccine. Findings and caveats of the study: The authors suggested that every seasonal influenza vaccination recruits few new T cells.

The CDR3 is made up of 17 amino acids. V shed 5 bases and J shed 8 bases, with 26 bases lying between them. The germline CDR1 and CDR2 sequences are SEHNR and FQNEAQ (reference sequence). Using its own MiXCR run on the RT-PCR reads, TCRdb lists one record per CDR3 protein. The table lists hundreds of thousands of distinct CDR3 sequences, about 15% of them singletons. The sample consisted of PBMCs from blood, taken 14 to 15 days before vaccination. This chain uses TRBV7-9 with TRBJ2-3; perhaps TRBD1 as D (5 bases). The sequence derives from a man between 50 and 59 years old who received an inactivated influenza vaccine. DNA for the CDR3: TGTGCCAGCAGCACGTCTGTGGTTGGGCAGGGCTTGGTTACGCAGTATTTT. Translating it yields CASSTSVVGQGLVTQYF.